This T cell receptor (beta chain) was recorded in a study of T-cell memory formation after mild COVID-19. The wider study: Clusters were largely donor specific.

Per the germline V gene, CDR1 is SEHNR and CDR2 is FQNEAQ (reference sequence). The CDR3 is 15 amino acids. V gave up 3 bases and J gave up 3 bases, with 14 bases separating them. General observations from the study: From day 15 to 85, contracting clones were balanced between CD4 and CD8, whereas later expanders leaned toward CD4+. Pre-infection memory showed some responding clones, and this suggested that cross-reactive memory joined.

The sample holds a few counts of this clonotype. Its antigen is not known. TCRdb recomputed calls from the 5' RACE reads with MiXCR, one row per CDR3 protein. Found here are 80,000 to 130,000 distinct CDR3 sequences, approximately 12% of them singletons; the top ten hold about two fifths. The receptor comes from a young man who had mild COVID-19 (a few samples of this study predate the infection). Cell type and time point are not known. J is TRBJ1-1 and V is TRBV7-9; D is perhaps TRBD1 (6 bases). Sequencing was carried out using PBMCs or a T cell subset sorted from them (not recorded which). The CDR3 coding sequence is TGTGCCAGCAGCTTCCCAACCCCAGGGGACACTGAAGCTTTCTTT. This codes for CASSFPTPGDTEAFF.